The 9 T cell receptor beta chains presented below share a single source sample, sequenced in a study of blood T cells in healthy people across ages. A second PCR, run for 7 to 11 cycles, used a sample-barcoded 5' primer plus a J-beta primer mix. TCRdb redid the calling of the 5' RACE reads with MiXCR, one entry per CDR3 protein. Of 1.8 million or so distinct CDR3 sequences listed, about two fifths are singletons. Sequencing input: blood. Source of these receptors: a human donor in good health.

The CDR3 sequence is CASSSGGHIYEQYF. Here the CDR3 DNA reads TGCGCCAGCAGCAGCGGGGGGCACATCTACGAGCAGTACTTC. The J gene is TRBJ2-7, the V gene TRBV5-1, with 9 positions matching TRBD2. The junction had 5 bases not matched to a gene; V was cut back by 4 bases and J by 3 bases. The CDR3 covers 14 residues. Germline values: CDR1 SGHRS, CDR2 YFSETQ.

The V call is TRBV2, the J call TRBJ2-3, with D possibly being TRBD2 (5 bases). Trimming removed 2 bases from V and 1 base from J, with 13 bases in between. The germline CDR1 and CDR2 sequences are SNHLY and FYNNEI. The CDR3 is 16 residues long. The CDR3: CASSEWLLGGTDTQYF. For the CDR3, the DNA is TGTGCCAGCAGTGAATGGCTCCTCGGGGGCACAGATACGCAGTATTTT. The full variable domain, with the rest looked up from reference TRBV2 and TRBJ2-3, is EPEVTQTPSHQVTQMGQEVILRCVPISNHLYFYWYRQILGQKVEFLVSFYNNEISEKSEIFDDQFSVERPDGSNFTLKIRSTKLEDSAMYFCASSEWLLGGTDTQYFGPGTRLTVL.

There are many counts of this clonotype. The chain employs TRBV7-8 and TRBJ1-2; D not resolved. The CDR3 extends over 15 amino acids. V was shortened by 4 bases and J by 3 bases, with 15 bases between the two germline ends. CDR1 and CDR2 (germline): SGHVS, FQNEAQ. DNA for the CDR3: TGTGCCAGCAGCTGGGCCGGGAATGGGGACTATGGCTACACCTTC. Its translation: CASSWAGNGDYGYTF.

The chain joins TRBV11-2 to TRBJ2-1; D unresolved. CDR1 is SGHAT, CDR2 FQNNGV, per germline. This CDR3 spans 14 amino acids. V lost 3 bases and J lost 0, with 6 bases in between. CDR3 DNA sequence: TGTGCCAGCAGCTTGCTGAACTCCTACAATGAGCAGTTCTTC. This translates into CASSLLNSYNEQFF.

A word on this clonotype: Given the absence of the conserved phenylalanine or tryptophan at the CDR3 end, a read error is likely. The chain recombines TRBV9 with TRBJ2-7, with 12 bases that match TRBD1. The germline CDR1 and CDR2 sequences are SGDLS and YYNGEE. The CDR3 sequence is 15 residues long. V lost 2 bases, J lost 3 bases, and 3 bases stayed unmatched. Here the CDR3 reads CASSVGTGGLYEQYC. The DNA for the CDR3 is TGTGCCAGCAGCGTTGGGACAGGGGGCCTCTACGAGCAGTACTGC.

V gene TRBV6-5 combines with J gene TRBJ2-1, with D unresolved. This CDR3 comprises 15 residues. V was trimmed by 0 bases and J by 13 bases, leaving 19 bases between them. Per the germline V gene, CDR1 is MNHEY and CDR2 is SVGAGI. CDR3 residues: CASSYSGIIQETQFF. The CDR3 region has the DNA TGTGCCAGCAGTTACTCTGGGATTATACAAGAGACCCAGTTCTTC.

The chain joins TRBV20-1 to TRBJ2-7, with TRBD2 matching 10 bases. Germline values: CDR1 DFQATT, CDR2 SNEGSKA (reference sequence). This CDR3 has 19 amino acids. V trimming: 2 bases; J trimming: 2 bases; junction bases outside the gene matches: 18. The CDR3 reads CSARPASGGHLKRTYEQYF. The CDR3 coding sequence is TGCAGTGCTAGACCCGCTAGCGGGGGCCATCTAAAACGAACCTACGAGCAGTACTTC.

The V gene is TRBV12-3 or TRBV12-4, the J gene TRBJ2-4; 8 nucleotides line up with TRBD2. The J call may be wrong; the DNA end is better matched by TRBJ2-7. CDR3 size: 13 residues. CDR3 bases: TGTGCCAGCAAGGCGGGGGGTCTTCGCGAGCAGTACTTC. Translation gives CASKAGGLREQYF.

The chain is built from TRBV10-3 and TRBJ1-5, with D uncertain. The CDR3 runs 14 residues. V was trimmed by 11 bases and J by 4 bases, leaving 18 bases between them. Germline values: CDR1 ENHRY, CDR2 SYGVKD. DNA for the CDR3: TGTGCCGCTCAGTCGAGTGGAACGAATCAGCCCCAGCATTTT. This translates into CAAQSSGTNQPQHF.